One and the same sample provided the 3 T cell receptor beta chains below, sequenced in a study of Graves' ophthalmopathy and Graves' hyperthyroidism. The authors amplified TCR beta CDR3 regions from RNA transcripts. HTBI primers served in a first-round RT-PCR, which a second-round multiplex PCR followed. Each CDR3 protein is one row after TCRdb ran MiXCR on the multiplex PCR reads. The sample has hundreds of thousands of distinct CDR3 sequences, more than 20% seen once. Sequencing input: peripheral blood. These receptors all stem from a woman between 18 and 29 years old with stable Graves' hyperthyroidism.

This clonotype was found many times. Compared with germline, one end of the junction differs, possibly owing to a read error. The CDR3 DNA is TGTGCCAGCAGCTTCACCGAAGGGAAGTTC. Translation gives CASSFTEGKF. The chain couples TRBV11-2 to TRBJ2-7; no definite D call. Per the germline V gene, CDR1 is SGHAT and CDR2 is FQNNGV. The CDR3 has 10 residues.

This clonotype was counted a few times. V and J are TRBV6-1 and TRBJ1-2; TRBD1 aligns across 8 bases. From germline, CDR1 is MNHNS and CDR2 SASEGT. The CDR3 is 13 amino acids. V trimming: 7 bases; J trimming: 5 bases; junction bases outside the gene matches: 6. The CDR3 loop is CASNRDRTYGYTF. The DNA of the CDR3 is TGTGCCAGCAACCGGGACAGGACGTATGGCTACACCTTC.

This clonotype was seen ten or more times. The DNA of the CDR3 is TGTGCCAGCAGCCAAAACGGGCCAATTAGACAGGGCGGGGACGAGCAGTACTTC. Translating it yields CASSQNGPIRQGGDEQYF. The genes are TRBV27 and TRBJ2-7, with TRBD1 as a possible D gene (7 bases). The ends were cut back, 6 bases at V and 5 bases at J, with 29 bases in the middle. Germline V lookup: CDR1 MNHEY, CDR2 SMNVEV (reference sequence). The CDR3 runs to 18 residues.